This T cell receptor (beta chain) appears in the sequencing data of a study of circulating CD8 cells and anti-PD-1 response in melanoma. Whole-study findings and limits: A small cohort with few responders supplied the baseline and M1 comparisons. Patients included both untreated and previously treated individuals. TIGIT repertoires were least diverse, DNEG repertoires most diverse.

Four subsets defined by PD-1 and/or TIGIT were sorted from live CD3+CD8+TCRalphabeta+ cells. TCR libraries were prepared from 15 ng of total RNA with the QIAseq Immune Repertoire TCR panel. TCRdb reprocessed the reads via MiXCR and lists one record per CDR3 protein. The table lists over 600 distinct CDR3 sequences, 7% to 9% of them singletons. Trimming stripped 3 bases from V and 2 bases from J, with 8 bases between. Germline lookup yields CDR1 SGHTA and CDR2 FQGTGA. This CDR3 is 15 amino acids long. This clonotype is medium-sized within its sample. Its antigen is not identified. The sequence came from a human donor with melanoma. The chain combines TRBV7-3 with TRBJ2-6; maybe TRBD1 (6 bases). The sample consisted of CD8+ T cells from PBMCs, taken at baseline or after one month of anti-PD-1 therapy (not recorded which). The CDR3 DNA is TGTGCCAGCAGCTTGGGGGCCCCTGGGGCCAACGTCCTGACTTTC. Translating gives CASSLGAPGANVLTF. The full variable domain, completed using reference TRBV7-3 and TRBJ2-6, is GAGVSQTPSNKVTEKGKYVELRCDPISGHTALYWYRQSLGQGPEFLIYFQGTGAADDSGLPNDRFFAVRPEGSVSTLKIQRTERGDSAVYLCASSLGAPGANVLTFGAGSRLTVL.